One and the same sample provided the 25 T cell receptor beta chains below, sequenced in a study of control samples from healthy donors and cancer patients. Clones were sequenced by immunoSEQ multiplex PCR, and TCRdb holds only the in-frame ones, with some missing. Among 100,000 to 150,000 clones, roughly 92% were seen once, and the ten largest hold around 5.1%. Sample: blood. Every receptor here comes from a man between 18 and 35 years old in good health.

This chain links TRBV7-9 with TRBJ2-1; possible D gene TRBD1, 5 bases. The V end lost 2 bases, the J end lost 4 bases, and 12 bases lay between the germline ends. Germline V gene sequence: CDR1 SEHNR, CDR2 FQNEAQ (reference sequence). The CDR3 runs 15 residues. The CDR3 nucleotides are TGTGCCAGCAGCTTAAGGGCAGGGAATTACAATGAGCAGTTCTTC. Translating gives CASSLRAGNYNEQFF.

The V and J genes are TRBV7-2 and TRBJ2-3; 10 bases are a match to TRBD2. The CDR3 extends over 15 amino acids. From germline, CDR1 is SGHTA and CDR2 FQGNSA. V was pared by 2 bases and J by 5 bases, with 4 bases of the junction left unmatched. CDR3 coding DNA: TGTGCCAGCAGCTTACGAAGCGGGGGGGGAGATACGCAGTATTTT. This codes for CASSLRSGGGDTQYF.

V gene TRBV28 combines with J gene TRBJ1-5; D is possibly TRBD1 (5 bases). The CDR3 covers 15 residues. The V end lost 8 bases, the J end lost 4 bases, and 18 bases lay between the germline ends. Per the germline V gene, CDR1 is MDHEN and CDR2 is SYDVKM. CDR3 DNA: TGTGCCAGCCTTGGGCCCCGCGGGGGTAATCAGCCCCAGCATTTT. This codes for CASLGPRGGNQPQHF.

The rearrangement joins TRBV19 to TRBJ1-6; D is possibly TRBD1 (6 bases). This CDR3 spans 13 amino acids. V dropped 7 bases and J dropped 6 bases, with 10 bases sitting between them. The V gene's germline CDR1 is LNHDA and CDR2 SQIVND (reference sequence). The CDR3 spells CASTGAGNSPLHF. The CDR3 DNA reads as TGTGCCAGTACAGGGGCAGGTAATTCACCCCTCCACTTT.

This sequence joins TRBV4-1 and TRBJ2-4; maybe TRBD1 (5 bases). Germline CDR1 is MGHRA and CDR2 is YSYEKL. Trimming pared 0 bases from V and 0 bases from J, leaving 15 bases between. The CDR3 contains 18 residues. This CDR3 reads CASSQDPKGQIAKNIQYF. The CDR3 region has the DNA TGCGCCAGCAGCCAAGATCCTAAGGGGCAGATAGCCAAAAACATTCAGTACTTC.

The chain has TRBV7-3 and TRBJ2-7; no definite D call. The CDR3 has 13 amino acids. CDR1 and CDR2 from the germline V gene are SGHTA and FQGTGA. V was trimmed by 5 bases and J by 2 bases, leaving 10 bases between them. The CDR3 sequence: CASSPRVAYEQYF. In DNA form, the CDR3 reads TGTGCCAGCAGCCCACGCGTGGCCTACGAGCAGTACTTC.

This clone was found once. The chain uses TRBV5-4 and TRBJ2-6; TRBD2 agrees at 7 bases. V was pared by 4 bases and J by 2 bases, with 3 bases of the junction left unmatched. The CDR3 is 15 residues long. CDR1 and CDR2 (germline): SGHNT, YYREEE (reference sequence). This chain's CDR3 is CASSPGGAGANVLTF. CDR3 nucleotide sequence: TGTGCCAGCAGCCCGGGAGGAGCTGGGGCCAACGTCCTGACTTTC.

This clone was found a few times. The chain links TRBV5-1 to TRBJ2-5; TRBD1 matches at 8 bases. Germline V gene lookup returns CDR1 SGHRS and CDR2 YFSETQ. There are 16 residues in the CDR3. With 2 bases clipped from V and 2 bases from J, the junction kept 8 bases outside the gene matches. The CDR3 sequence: CASSLPPGQGQETQYF. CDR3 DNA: TGCGCCAGCAGCTTACCACCCGGACAGGGACAAGAGACCCAGTACTTC. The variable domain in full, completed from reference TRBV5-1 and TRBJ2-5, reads KAGVTQTPRYLIKTRGQQVTLSCSPISGHRSVSWYQQTPGQGLQFLFEYFSETQRNKGNFPGRFSGRQFSNSRSEMNVSTLELGDSALYLCASSLPPGQGQETQYFGPGTRLLVL.

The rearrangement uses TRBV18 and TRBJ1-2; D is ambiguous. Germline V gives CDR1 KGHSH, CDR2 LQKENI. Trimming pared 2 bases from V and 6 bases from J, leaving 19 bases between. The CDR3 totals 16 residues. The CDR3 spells CASSPADGQFLDGYTF. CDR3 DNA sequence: TGTGCCAGCTCACCAGCCGACGGGCAGTTTCTGGATGGCTACACCTTC. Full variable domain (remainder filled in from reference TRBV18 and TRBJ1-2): NAGVMQNPRHLVRRRGQEARLRCSPMKGHSHVYWYRQLPEEGLKFMVYLQKENIIDESGMPKERFSAEFPKEGPSILRIQQVVRGDSAAYFCASSPADGQFLDGYTFGSGTRLTVV.

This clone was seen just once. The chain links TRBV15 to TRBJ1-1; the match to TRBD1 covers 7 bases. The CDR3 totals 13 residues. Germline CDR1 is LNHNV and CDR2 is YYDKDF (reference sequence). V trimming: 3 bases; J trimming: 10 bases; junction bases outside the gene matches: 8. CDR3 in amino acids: CATSRAQTGRAFF. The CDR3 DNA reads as TGTGCCACCAGCAGGGCCCAGACAGGGCGAGCTTTCTTT. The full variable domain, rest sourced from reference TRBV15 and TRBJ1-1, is DAMVIQNPRYQVTQFGKPVTLSCSQTLNHNVMYWYQQKSSQAPKLLFHYYDKDFNNEADTPDNFQSRRPNTSFCFLDIRSPGLGDTAMYLCATSRAQTGRAFFGQGTRLTVV.

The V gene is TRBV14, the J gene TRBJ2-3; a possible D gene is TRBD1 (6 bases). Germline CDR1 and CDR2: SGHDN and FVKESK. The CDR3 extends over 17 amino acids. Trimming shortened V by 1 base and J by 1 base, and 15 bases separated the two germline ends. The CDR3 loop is CASSQVQDSPRTDTQYF. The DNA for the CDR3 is TGTGCCAGCAGCCAAGTCCAGGACAGCCCTCGCACAGATACGCAGTATTTT.

CDR3 sequence reads: CSVEAKTTRGSEAFF. The CDR3 bases are TGCAGCGTTGAAGCCAAGACCACCAGGGGCTCTGAAGCTTTCTTT. The chain is built from TRBV29-1 and TRBJ1-1, with D perhaps TRBD1 (6 bases). This CDR3 has 15 amino acids. With 1 base removed from V and 6 bases from J, the gap between germline ends came to 18 bases. Germline CDR1 reads SQVTM; CDR2 reads ANQGSEA.

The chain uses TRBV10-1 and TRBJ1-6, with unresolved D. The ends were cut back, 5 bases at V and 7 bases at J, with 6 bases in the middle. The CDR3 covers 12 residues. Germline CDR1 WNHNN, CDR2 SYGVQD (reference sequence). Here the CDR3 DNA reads TGCGCCAGCAGTCACAGCAATTCACCCCTCCACTTT. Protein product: CASSHSNSPLHF.

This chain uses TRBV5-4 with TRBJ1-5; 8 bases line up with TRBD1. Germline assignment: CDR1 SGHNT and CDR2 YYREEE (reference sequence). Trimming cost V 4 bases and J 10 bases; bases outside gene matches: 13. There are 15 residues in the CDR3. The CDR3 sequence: CASSLDRAEVSPQHF. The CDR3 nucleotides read TGTGCCAGCAGCCTGGACAGGGCCGAGGTTAGTCCCCAGCATTTT.

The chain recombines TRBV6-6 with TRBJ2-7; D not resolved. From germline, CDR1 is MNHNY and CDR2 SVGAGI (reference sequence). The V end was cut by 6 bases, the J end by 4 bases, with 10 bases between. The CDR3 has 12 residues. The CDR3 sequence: CASRQLSYEQYF. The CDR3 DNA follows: TGTGCCAGCAGGCAATTAAGTTACGAGCAGTACTTC.

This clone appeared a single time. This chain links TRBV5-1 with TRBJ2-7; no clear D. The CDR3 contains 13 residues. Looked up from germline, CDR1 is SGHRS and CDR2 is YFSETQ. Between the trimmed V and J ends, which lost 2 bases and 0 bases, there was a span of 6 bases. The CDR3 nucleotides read TGCGCCAGCAGCTTTCGCAGCTCCTACGAGCAGTACTTC. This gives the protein CASSFRSSYEQYF.

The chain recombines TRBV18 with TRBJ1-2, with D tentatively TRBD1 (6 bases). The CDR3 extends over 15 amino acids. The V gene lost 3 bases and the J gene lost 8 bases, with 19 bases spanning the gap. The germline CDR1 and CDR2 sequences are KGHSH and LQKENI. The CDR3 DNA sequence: TGTGCCAGCTCACCTCTCACGGGACAACGGGGAGGCTACACCTTC. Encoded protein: CASSPLTGQRGGYTF.

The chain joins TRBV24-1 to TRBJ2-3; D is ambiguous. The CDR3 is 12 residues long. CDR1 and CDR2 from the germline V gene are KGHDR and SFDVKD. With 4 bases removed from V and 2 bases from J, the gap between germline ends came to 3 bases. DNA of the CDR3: TGTGCCACCAGTGACGACACAGATACGCAGTATTTT. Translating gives CATSDDTDTQYF.

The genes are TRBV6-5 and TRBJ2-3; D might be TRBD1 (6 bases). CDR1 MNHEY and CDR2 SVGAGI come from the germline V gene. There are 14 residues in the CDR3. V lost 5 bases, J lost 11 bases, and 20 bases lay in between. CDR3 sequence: CASSTTPGGPQQYF. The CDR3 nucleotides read TGTGCCAGCAGTACCACCCCTGGGGGCCCCCAGCAGTATTTT.

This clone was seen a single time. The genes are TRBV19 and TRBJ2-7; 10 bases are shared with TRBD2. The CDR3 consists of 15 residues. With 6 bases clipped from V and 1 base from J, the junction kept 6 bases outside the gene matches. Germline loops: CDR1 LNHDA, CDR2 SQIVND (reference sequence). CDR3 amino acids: CASRKTSGSSYEQYF. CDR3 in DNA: TGTGCCAGTAGGAAGACTAGCGGGTCTTCCTACGAGCAGTACTTC.

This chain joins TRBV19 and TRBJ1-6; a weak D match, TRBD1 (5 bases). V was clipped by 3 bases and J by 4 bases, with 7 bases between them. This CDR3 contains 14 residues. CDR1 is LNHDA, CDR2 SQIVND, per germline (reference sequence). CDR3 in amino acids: CASSMGEYNSPLHF. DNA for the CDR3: TGTGCCAGTAGTATGGGGGAATATAATTCACCCCTCCACTTT.

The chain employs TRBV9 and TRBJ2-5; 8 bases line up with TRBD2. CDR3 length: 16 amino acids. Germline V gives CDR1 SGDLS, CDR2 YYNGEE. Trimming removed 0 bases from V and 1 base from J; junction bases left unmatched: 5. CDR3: CASSVGASGSQETQYF. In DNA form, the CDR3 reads TGTGCCAGCAGCGTAGGTGCTAGCGGGTCCCAAGAGACCCAGTACTTC.

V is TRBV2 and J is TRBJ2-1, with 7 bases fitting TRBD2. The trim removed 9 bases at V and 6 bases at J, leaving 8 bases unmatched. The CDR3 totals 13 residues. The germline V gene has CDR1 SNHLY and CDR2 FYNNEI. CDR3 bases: TGTGCCAGAACCAGCGGGGAGACCAATGAGCAGTTCTTC. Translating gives CARTSGETNEQFF.

This chain's CDR3 is CASSETLGQGERFF. DNA of the CDR3: TGTGCCAGCAGTGAAACGCTGGGACAGGGGGAAAGGTTCTTC. The chain is built from TRBV2 and TRBJ2-1, with 11 nucleotides matching TRBD1. The V gene end was trimmed by 2 bases and the J gene end by 15 bases; junction bases not matched to a gene: 9. Germline V gene data show CDR1 as SNHLY and CDR2 as FYNNEI. This CDR3 has 14 amino acids. Based on the CDR3 plus reference TRBV2 and TRBJ2-1, the full variable domain is EPEVTQTPSHQVTQMGQEVILRCVPISNHLYFYWYRQILGQKVEFLVSFYNNEISEKSEIFDDQFSVERPDGSNFTLKIRSTKLEDSAMYFCASSETLGQGERFFGPGTRLTVL.

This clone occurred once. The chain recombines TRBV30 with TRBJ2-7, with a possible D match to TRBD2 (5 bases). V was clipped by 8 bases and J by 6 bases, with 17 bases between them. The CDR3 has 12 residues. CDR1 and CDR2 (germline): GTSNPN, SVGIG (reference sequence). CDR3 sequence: CATTSGGSEQYF. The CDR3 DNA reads TGTGCCACTACGTCCGGAGGATCCGAGCAGTACTTC.